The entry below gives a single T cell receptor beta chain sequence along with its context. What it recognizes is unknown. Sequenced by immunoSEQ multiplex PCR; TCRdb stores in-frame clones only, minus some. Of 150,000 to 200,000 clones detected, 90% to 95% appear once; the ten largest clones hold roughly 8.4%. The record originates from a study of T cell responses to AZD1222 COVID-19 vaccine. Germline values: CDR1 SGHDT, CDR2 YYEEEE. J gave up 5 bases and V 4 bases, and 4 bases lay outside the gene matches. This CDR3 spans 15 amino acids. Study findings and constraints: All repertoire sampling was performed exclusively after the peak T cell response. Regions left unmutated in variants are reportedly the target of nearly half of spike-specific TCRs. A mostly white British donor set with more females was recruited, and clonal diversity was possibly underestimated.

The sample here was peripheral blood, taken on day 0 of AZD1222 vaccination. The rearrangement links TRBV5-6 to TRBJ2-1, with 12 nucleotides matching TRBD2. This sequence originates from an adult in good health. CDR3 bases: TGTGCCAGCAGCCCTACTAGCGGGGGGCACAATGAGCAGTTCTTC. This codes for CASSPTSGGHNEQFF. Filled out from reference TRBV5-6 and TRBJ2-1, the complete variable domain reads DAGVTQSPTHLIKTRGQQVTLRCSPKSGHDTVSWYQQALGQGPQFIFQYYEEEERQRGNFPDRFSGHQFPNYSSELNVNALLLGDSALYLCASSPTSGGHNEQFFGPGTRLTVL.